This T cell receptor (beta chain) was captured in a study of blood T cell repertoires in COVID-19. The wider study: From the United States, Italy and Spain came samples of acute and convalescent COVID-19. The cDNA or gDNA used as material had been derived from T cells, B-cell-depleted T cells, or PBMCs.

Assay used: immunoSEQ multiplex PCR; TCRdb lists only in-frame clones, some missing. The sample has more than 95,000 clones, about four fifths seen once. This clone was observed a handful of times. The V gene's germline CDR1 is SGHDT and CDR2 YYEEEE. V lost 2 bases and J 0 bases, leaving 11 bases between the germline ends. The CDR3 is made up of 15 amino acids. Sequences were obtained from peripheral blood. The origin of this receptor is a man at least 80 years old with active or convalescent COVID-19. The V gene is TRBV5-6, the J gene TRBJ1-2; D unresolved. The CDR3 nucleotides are TGTGCCAGCAGCTTTGGGCTCGGGGCTAACTATGGCTACACCTTC. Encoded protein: CASSFGLGANYGYTF.